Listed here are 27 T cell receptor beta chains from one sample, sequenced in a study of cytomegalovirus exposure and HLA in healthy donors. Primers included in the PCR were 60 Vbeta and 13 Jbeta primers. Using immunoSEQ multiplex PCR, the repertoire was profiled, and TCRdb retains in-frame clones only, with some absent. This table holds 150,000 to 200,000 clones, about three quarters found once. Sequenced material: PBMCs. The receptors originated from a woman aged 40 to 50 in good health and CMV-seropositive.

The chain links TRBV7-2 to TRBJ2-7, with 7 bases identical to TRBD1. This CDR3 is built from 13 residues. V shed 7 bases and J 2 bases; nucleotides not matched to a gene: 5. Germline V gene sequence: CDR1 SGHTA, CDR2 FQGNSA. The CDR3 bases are TGTGCCAGCACCCAGGGGGTGACCTACGAGCAGTACTTC. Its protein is CASTQGVTYEQYF.

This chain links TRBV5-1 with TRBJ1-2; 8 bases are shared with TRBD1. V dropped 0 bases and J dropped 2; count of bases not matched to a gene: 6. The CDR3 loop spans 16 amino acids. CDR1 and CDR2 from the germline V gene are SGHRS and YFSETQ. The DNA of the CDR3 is TGCGCCAGCAGCTTGGTCAGGGGGCAAATGAACTATGGCTACACCTTC. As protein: CASSLVRGQMNYGYTF.

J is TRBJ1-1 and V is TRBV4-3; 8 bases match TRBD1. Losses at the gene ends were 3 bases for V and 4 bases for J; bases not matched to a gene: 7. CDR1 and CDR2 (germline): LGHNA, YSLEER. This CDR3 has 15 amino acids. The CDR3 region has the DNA TGCGCCAGCAGCCAGGTTGACAGGGGCAGCACTGAAGCTTTCTTT. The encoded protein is CASSQVDRGSTEAFF.

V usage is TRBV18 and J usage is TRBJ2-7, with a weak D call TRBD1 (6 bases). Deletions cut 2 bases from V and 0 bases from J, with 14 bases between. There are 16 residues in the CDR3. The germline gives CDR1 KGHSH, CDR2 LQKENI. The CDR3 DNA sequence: TGTGCCAGCTCACCAGAGGCCGGGACACTCTCCTACGAGCAGTACTTC. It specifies CASSPEAGTLSYEQYF. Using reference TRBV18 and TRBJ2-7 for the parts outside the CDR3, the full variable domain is NAGVMQNPRHLVRRRGQEARLRCSPMKGHSHVYWYRQLPEEGLKFMVYLQKENIIDESGMPKERFSAEFPKEGPSILRIQQVVRGDSAAYFCASSPEAGTLSYEQYFGPGTRLTVT.

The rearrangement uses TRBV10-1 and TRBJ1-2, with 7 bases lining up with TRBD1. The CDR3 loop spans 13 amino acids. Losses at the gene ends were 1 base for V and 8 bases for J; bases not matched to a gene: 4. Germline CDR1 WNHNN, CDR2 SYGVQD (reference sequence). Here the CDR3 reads CASSELQGQGYTF. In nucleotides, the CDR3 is TGCGCCAGCAGTGAGTTACAGGGGCAAGGCTACACCTTC.

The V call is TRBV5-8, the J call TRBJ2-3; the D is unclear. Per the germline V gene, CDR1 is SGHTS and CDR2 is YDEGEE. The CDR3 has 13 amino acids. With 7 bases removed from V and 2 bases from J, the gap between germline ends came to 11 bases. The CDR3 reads CASPHPYTDTQYF. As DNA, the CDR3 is TGTGCCAGCCCCCACCCCTACACAGATACGCAGTATTTT.

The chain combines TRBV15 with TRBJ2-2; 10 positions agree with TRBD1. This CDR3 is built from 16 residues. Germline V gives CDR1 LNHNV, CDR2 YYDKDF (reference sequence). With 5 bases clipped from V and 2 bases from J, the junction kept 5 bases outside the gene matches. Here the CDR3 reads CATSGRDRGNTGELFF. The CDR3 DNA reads TGTGCCACCAGCGGAAGGGACAGGGGAAACACCGGGGAGCTGTTTTTT.

The CDR3 DNA follows: TGTGCCAGCAGCCTAGACAGGGGGCGAACTGAAGCTTTCTTT. As protein: CASSLDRGRTEAFF. The chain links TRBV7-2 to TRBJ1-1; 10 bases are shared with TRBD1. V dropped 5 bases and J dropped 5; count of bases not matched to a gene: 5. This CDR3 spans 14 amino acids. Germline CDR1 and CDR2: SGHTA and FQGNSA.

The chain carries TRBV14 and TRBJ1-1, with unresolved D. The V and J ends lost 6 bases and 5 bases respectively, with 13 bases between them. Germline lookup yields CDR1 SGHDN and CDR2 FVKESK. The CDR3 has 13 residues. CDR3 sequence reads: CASSLNRGTEAFF. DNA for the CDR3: TGTGCCAGCAGTTTAAACCGGGGAACTGAAGCTTTCTTT.

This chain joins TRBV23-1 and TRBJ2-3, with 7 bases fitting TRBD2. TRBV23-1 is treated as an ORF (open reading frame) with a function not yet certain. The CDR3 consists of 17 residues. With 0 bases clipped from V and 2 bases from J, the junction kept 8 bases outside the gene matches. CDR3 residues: CASSQSMGGETTDTQYF. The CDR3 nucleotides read TGCGCCAGCAGTCAATCGATGGGGGGGGAGACCACAGATACGCAGTATTTT.

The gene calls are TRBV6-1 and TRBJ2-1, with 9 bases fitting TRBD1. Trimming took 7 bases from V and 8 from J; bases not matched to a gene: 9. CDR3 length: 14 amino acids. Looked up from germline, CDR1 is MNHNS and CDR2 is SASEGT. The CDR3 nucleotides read TGTGCCAGCACTCCACAGGGGGCCCATGATGAGCAGTTCTTC. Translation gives CASTPQGAHDEQFF.

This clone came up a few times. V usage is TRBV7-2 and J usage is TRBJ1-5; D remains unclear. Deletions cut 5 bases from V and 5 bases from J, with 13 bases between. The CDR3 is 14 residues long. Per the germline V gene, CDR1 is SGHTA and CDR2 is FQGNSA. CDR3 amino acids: CASSQNTGDQPQHF. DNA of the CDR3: TGTGCCAGCAGCCAAAACACGGGAGATCAGCCCCAGCATTTT.

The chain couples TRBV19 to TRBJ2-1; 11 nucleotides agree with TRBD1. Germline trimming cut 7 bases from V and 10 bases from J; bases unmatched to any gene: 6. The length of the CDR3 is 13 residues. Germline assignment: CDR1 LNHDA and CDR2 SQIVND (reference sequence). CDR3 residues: CASTGQGAVEQFF. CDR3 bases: TGTGCCAGTACCGGACAGGGGGCGGTCGAGCAGTTCTTC.

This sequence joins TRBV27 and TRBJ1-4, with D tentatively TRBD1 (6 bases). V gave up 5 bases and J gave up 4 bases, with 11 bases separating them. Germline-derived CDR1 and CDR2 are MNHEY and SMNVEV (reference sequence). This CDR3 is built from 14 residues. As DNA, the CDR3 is TGTGCCAGCAGTGGGGGGGCAAGTAATGAAAAACTGTTTTTT. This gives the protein CASSGGASNEKLFF.

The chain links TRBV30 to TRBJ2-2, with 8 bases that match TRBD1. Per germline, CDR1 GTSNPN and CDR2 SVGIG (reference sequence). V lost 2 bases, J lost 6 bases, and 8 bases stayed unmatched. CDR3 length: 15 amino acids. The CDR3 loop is CAWSPPPRGPGELFF. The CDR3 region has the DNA TGTGCCTGGAGTCCTCCTCCCAGGGGGCCCGGGGAGCTGTTTTTT.

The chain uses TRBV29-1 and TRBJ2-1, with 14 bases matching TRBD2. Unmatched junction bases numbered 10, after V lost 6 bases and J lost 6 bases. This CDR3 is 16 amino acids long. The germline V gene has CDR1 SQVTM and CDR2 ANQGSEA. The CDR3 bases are TGCAGCGTGGCCGGGACTAGCGGGAGACAGGGCAATGAGCAGTTCTTC. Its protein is CSVAGTSGRQGNEQFF.

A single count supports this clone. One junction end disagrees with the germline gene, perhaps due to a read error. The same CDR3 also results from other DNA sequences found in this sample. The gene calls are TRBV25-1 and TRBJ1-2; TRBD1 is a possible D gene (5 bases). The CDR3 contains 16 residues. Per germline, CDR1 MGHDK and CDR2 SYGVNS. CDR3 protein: CASSETETDIFYGYTF. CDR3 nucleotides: TGCGCCAGCAGTGAAACCGAGACAGATATCTTCTATGGCTACACCTTC.

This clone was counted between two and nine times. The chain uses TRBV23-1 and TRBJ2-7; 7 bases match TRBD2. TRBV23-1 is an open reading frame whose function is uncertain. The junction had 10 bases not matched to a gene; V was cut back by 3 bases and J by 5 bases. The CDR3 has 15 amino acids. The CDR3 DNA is TGCGCCAGCAGTCATCTGGGGAGGGATCCCCACGAGCAGTACTTC. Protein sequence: CASSHLGRDPHEQYF.

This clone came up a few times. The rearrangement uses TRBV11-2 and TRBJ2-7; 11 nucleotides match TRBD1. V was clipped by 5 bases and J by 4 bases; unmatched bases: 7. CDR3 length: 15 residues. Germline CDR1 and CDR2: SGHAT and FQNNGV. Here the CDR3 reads CASSPAGTGGYEQYF. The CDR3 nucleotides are TGTGCCAGCAGCCCAGCCGGGACAGGGGGATACGAGCAGTACTTC.

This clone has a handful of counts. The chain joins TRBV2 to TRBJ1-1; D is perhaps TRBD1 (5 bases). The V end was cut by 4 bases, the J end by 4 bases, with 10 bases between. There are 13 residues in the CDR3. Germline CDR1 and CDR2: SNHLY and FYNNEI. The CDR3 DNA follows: TGTGCCAGCAGTGTCGGGGGAATCACTGAAGCTTTCTTT. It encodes CASSVGGITEAFF.

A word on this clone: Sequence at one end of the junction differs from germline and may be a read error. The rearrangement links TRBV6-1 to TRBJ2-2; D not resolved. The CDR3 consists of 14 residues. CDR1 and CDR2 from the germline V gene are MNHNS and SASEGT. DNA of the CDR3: TGTGCCAGCAGCGAAGGGCGGCACACCGGGGAGCTGTTTTTT. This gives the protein CASSEGRHTGELFF.

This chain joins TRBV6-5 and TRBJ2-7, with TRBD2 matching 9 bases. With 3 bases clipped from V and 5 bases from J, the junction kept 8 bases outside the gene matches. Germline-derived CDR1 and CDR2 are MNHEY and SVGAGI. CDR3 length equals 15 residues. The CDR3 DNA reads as TGTGCCAGCAGTTATCGGGCGGGAGGGCCGAACGAGCAGTACTTC. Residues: CASSYRAGGPNEQYF.

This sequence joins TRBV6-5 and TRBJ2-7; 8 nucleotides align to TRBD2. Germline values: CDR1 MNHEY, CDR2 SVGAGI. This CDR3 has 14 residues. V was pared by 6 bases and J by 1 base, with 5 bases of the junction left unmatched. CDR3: CASSPLAASYEQYF. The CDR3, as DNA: TGTGCCAGCAGCCCACTAGCGGCATCCTACGAGCAGTACTTC.

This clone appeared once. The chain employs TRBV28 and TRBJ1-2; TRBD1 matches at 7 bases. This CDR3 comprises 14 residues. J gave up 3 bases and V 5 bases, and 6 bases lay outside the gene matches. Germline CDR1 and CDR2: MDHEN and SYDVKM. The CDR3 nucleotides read TGTGCCAGCAGTCGAGGGGGCAACTACTATGGCTACACCTTC. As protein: CASSRGGNYYGYTF.

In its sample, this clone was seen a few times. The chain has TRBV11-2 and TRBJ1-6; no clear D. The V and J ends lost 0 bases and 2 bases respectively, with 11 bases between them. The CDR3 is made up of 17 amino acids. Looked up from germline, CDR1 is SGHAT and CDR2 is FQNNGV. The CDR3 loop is CASSLDVGGPYNSPLHF. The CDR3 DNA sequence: TGTGCCAGCAGCTTAGATGTAGGAGGGCCCTATAATTCACCCCTCCACTTT. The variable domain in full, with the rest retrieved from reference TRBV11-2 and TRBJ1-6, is EAGVAQSPRYKIIEKRQSVAFWCNPISGHATLYWYQQILGQGPKLLIQFQNNGVVDDSQLPKDRFSAERLKGVDSTLKIQPAKLEDSAVYLCASSLDVGGPYNSPLHFGNGTRLTVT.

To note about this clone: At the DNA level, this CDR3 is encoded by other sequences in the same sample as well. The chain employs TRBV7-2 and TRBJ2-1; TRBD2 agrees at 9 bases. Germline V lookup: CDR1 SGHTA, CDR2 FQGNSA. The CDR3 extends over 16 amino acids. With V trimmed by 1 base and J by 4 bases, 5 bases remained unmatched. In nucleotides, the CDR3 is TGTGCCAGCAGCTTAGTGGCGGGGGGGCCTTACAATGAGCAGTTCTTC. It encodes CASSLVAGGPYNEQFF. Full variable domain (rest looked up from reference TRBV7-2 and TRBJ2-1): GAGVSQSPSNKVTEKGKDVELRCDPISGHTALYWYRQSLGQGLEFLIYFQGNSAPDKSGLPSDRFSAERTGGSVSTLTIQRTQQEDSAVYLCASSLVAGGPYNEQFFGPGTRLTVL.

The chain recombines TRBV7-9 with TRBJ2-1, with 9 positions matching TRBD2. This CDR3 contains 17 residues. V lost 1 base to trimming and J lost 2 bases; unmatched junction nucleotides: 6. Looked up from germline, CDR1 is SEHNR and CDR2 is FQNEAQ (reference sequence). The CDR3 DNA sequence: TGTGCCAGCAGCTTAGGCGGAAGCGGGGGGACCTACAATGAGCAGTTCTTC. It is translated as CASSLGGSGGTYNEQFF.